This TCR beta chain was recorded in a study of T-cell memory formation after mild COVID-19. TCRdb reprocessed the 5' RACE reads via MiXCR and lists one record per CDR3 protein. The sample lists 220,000 or so distinct CDR3 sequences; over 9.5% were seen once. The V end lost 1 base, the J end lost 1 base, and 7 bases lay between the germline ends. CDR3 size: 14 residues. Per the germline V gene, CDR1 is SGHRS and CDR2 is YFSETQ. Notes on the study in general: CD4+ contracting clones were mainly CM and EM; CD8+ ones, EMRA. Clones that shrank (day 15 to 85) were balanced CD4/CD8, whereas later expanders leaned CD4+.

This clonotype was seen a few times. Its antigen remains unknown. This receptor was taken from a man younger than 35 who had mild COVID-19 (a few samples of this study predate the infection). Cell type and time point are not known. Specimen: PBMCs or a T cell subset sorted from them (not recorded which). V usage is TRBV5-1 and J usage is TRBJ2-3, with a possible D match to TRBD1 (5 bases). The chain's CDR3 is CASSLKGGTDTQYF. CDR3 coding DNA: TGCGCCAGCAGCTTGAAAGGGGGCACAGATACGCAGTATTTT. Variable domain in full (rest from reference TRBV5-1 and TRBJ2-3): KAGVTQTPRYLIKTRGQQVTLSCSPISGHRSVSWYQQTPGQGLQFLFEYFSETQRNKGNFPGRFSGRQFSNSRSEMNVSTLELGDSALYLCASSLKGGTDTQYFGPGTRLTVL.